What follows are 13 T cell receptor beta chains derived from one specimen sequenced in a study of blood T cell repertoires in COVID-19. The repertoire was sequenced with immunoSEQ multiplex PCR; TCRdb's copy has only in-frame clones and lacks some. The repertoire holds fewer than 500,000 clones, with 80% to 90% as singletons. Sample: peripheral blood. The receptors here all came from a woman in her 30s with active or convalescent COVID-19.

This clone appeared a few times. The chain couples TRBV6-5 to TRBJ1-2; 8 bases match TRBD1. Germline trimming cut 2 bases from V and 4 bases from J; bases unmatched to any gene: 6. CDR1 and CDR2 (germline): MNHEY, SVGAGI. The CDR3 totals 15 residues. The CDR3 DNA reads TGTGCCAGCAGTTACCGGGACAGGACCTTCTATGGCTACACCTTC. It is translated as CASSYRDRTFYGYTF.

The chain has TRBV11-2 and TRBJ1-1, with D perhaps matching TRBD1 (5 bases). The CDR3 totals 15 residues. V was pared by 5 bases and J by 10 bases, with 23 bases between. CDR1 is SGHAT and CDR2 is FQNNGV in the germline V gene. CDR3 amino acids: CASSDAGSASRLAFF. DNA for the CDR3: TGTGCCAGCAGCGACGCAGGGTCGGCTTCGAGGTTAGCTTTCTTT.

The chain couples TRBV6-1 to TRBJ1-1; TRBD1 might be the D (6 bases). This CDR3 spans 15 amino acids. Per germline, CDR1 MNHNS and CDR2 SASEGT. Trimming took 2 bases from V and 5 from J, leaving 15 bases between them. CDR3 protein: CASSERPGVRTEAFF. DNA of the CDR3: TGTGCCAGCAGTGAAAGGCCAGGGGTGCGGACTGAAGCTTTCTTT.

The genes are TRBV6-5 and TRBJ2-7; 9 nucleotides match TRBD2. From germline, CDR1 is MNHEY and CDR2 SVGAGI. The CDR3 runs 13 residues. V shed 7 bases and J 5 bases; nucleotides not matched to a gene: 6. The CDR3 nucleotides read TGTGCCAGCAATAGCGGGAGCTTTCACGAGCAGTACTTC. Translating it yields CASNSGSFHEQYF.

The CDR3 DNA reads TGTGCCAGCAGAGGACAGGGGCCAGGGAAGCAGTTCTTC. It translates to CASRGQGPGKQFF. The rearrangement joins TRBV27 to TRBJ2-1; TRBD1 matches at 9 bases. The CDR3 runs to 13 residues. V was clipped by 6 bases and J by 11 bases; unmatched bases: 8. Germline V lookup: CDR1 MNHEY, CDR2 SMNVEV (reference sequence).

The genes are TRBV29-1 and TRBJ2-7; 13 positions match TRBD2. The CDR3 totals 14 residues. With 7 bases clipped from V and 7 bases from J, the junction kept 10 bases outside the gene matches. Germline V gene sequence: CDR1 SQVTM, CDR2 ANQGSEA. The CDR3 DNA reads TGCAGCGCGGGCGGACTAGCGGGAGCGGGGGAGCAGTACTTC. Protein: CSAGGLAGAGEQYF.

The CDR3: CASSDRELPEAFF. In DNA, the CDR3 is TGTGCCAGCTCTGACAGGGAGTTGCCTGAAGCTTTCTTT. V usage is TRBV6-5 and J usage is TRBJ1-1; 7 bases are shared with TRBD1. This CDR3 contains 13 residues. Per the germline V gene, CDR1 is MNHEY and CDR2 is SVGAGI. Trimming at V came to 8 bases and at J to 6 bases, leaving 9 bases not matched to a gene.

This clone was counted only a few times. The genes are TRBV19 and TRBJ2-1; the match to TRBD2 covers 7 bases. CDR3 length equals 15 residues. Germline CDR1 LNHDA, CDR2 SQIVND (reference sequence). The junction had 9 bases not matched to a gene; V was cut back by 8 bases and J by 2 bases. The CDR3 coding sequence is TGTGCCAGTGCGAACCTAGCGGACGCCTACAATGAGCAGTTCTTC. It yields the protein CASANLADAYNEQFF.

The chain's CDR3 is CASSVDVAGSYEQYF. For the CDR3, the DNA is TGTGCCAGCAGCGTCGATGTAGCGGGCTCCTACGAGCAGTACTTC. This chain joins TRBV9 and TRBJ2-7; 7 nucleotides line up with TRBD2. The V gene end was trimmed by 2 bases and the J gene end by 0 bases; junction bases not matched to a gene: 5. The V gene's germline CDR1 is SGDLS and CDR2 YYNGEE. The CDR3 covers 15 residues.

This chain links TRBV19 with TRBJ1-2, with TRBD1 identical over 9 bases. CDR1 LNHDA and CDR2 SQIVND come from the germline V gene (reference sequence). Trimming at V came to 4 bases and at J to 2 bases, leaving 14 bases not matched to a gene. The CDR3 has 18 residues. The CDR3 DNA follows: TGTGCCAGTAGTACCCATCCCGGGACAGGGAAGGGGAACTATGGCTACACCTTC. Residues: CASSTHPGTGKGNYGYTF.

The chain carries TRBV6-5 and TRBJ2-1; the D gene is possibly TRBD2 (5 bases). CDR1 is MNHEY, CDR2 SVGAGI, per germline. This CDR3 has 15 amino acids. V lost 6 bases to trimming and J lost 0 bases, with 12 bases between them. The CDR3 reads CASSRGSGSYNEQFF. DNA of the CDR3: TGTGCCAGCAGCCGAGGGTCGGGCTCCTACAATGAGCAGTTCTTC.

This chain joins TRBV19 and TRBJ1-2, with 10 nucleotides matching TRBD1. The germline V gene encodes CDR1 LNHDA and CDR2 SQIVND (reference sequence). Losses at the gene ends were 6 bases for V and 4 bases for J; bases not matched to a gene: 8. The CDR3 is 15 residues long. The CDR3 protein is CASRAGQGQFYGYTF. CDR3 bases: TGTGCCAGTAGAGCGGGACAGGGGCAGTTCTATGGCTACACCTTC.

The chain carries TRBV29-1 and TRBJ1-1, with D perhaps TRBD1 (6 bases). CDR3 length: 14 amino acids. Trimming cost V 0 bases and J 3 bases, with 11 bases left between them. Germline CDR1 SQVTM, CDR2 ANQGSEA. CDR3 in amino acids: CSVEEAGVDTEAFF. The DNA for the CDR3 is TGCAGCGTTGAAGAGGCAGGGGTGGACACTGAAGCTTTCTTT.